Shown below are 22 T cell receptor beta chains from a single sample sequenced in a study of shared clonotypes between healthy human individuals. The protocol was immunoSEQ multiplex PCR, while the TCRdb copy is restricted to in-frame clones and leaves out a portion. This table holds some 2.4 million clones, more than 85% found once. Material for sequencing was naive CD4+ T cells from PBMCs. The subset is: CD45RA+ positively selected. The receptors derive from a man aged 18 to 29 in good health. Some clones in this sample may be carry-over from other donors' samples.

The rearrangement links TRBV11-3 to TRBJ2-1, with 12 bases lining up with TRBD2. The V and J ends lost 3 bases and 10 bases, in that order; junction bases with no gene match: 1. This CDR3 has 13 residues. The germline V gene has CDR1 SGHNT and CDR2 YENEEA. CDR3 nucleotides: TGTGCCAGCAGCTTTCTAGCGGGAGGGGAGCAGTTCTTC. Amino acid sequence: CASSFLAGGEQFF.

A word on this clone: The sample has other DNA sequences that encode this CDR3 too. The CDR3 DNA is TGTGCCAGCAGCACCAGAACAGGGAACACTGAAGCTTTCTTT. Translated: CASSTRTGNTEAFF. V gene TRBV7-8 combines with J gene TRBJ1-1; D may be TRBD1 (5 bases). V dropped 5 bases and J dropped 1 base, with 11 bases sitting between them. This CDR3 is 14 amino acids long. The germline gives CDR1 SGHVS, CDR2 FQNEAQ.

The rearrangement joins TRBV20-1 to TRBJ2-7, with D uncertain. CDR1 and CDR2 (germline): DFQATT, SNEGSKA (reference sequence). V lost 3 bases to trimming and J lost 4 bases, with 7 bases between them. This CDR3 comprises 11 residues. The DNA for the CDR3 is TGCAGTGCTAGGTCGGTTTACGAGCAGTACTTC. It yields the protein CSARSVYEQYF.

The chain employs TRBV2 and TRBJ2-7; 8 bases agree with TRBD1. Unmatched junction bases numbered 5, after V lost 2 bases and J lost 2 bases. The CDR3 runs to 15 residues. Germline V gives CDR1 SNHLY, CDR2 FYNNEI. CDR3 nucleotide sequence: TGTGCCAGCAGTGAAACAGAACAGGGGGCCTACGAGCAGTACTTC. Amino acids: CASSETEQGAYEQYF.

The V and J genes are TRBV19 and TRBJ2-2; 11 bases align to TRBD1. V was pared by 6 bases and J by 7 bases, with 4 bases of the junction left unmatched. The CDR3 length is 14 residues. Germline CDR1 reads LNHDA; CDR2 reads SQIVND (reference sequence). DNA of the CDR3: TGTGCCAGTAGAACCGGGACAGGGGGCGGGGAGCTGTTTTTT. Translated: CASRTGTGGGELFF.

This chain uses TRBV7-3 with TRBJ2-3, with D unresolved. This CDR3 spans 14 amino acids. Germline CDR1 and CDR2: SGHTA and FQGTGA. With 5 bases removed from V and 4 bases from J, the gap between germline ends came to 13 bases. CDR3 nucleotide sequence: TGTGCCAGCAGCAGCGCCTTTGGGTCAGATACGCAGTATTTT. It is translated as CASSSAFGSDTQYF.

Points on this clone: In the same sample, other DNA sequences code for this CDR3. In DNA, the CDR3 is TGTGCCAGCTCACCGGGCGACGAGCAGTACTTC. As protein: CASSPGDEQYF. The chain is built from TRBV18 and TRBJ2-7; D not resolved. This CDR3 is 11 amino acids long. V shed 3 bases and J shed 5 bases, with 5 bases lying between them. The V gene's germline CDR1 is KGHSH and CDR2 LQKENI.

Worth noting for this clone: Within the sample, other DNA sequences also encode this same CDR3. V gene TRBV19 combines with J gene TRBJ2-7, with TRBD2 identical over 11 bases. From germline, CDR1 is LNHDA and CDR2 SQIVND (reference sequence). V gave up 6 bases and J gave up 2 bases; unmatched junction bases: 3. This CDR3 is 14 amino acids long. The CDR3 sequence is CASRLAGGPYEQYF. CDR3 DNA: TGTGCCAGTAGGCTAGCGGGAGGCCCCTACGAGCAGTACTTC.

The V and J genes are TRBV28 and TRBJ2-7; 8 bases match TRBD1. Germline V gene lookup returns CDR1 MDHEN and CDR2 SYDVKM. J lost 1 base, V lost 6 bases, and 5 bases had no gene match. This CDR3 comprises 14 residues. CDR3: CASSTGGSSYEQYF. CDR3 DNA sequence: TGTGCCAGCAGCACAGGGGGGAGTTCCTACGAGCAGTACTTC. The full variable domain, in which reference TRBV28 and TRBJ2-7 provide the parts outside the CDR3, is DVKVTQSSRYLVKRTGEKVFLECVQDMDHENMFWYRQDPGLGLRLIYFSYDVKMKEKGDIPEGYSVSREKKERFSLILESASTNQTSMYLCASSTGGSSYEQYFGPGTRLTVT.

The chain combines TRBV14 with TRBJ2-1; 14 bases align to TRBD2. The J segment lost 4 bases and the V segment lost 1 base, leaving 3 bases of the junction unmatched. This CDR3 has 17 amino acids. The germline V gene has CDR1 SGHDN and CDR2 FVKESK. The CDR3 is CASSQATSGRAYNEQFF. The CDR3 DNA follows: TGTGCCAGCAGCCAAGCGACTAGCGGGAGGGCTTACAATGAGCAGTTCTTC.

This clone was seen only a few times. CDR3 sequence (DNA): TGCAGTGCCGGGGGTGAAGCTTTCTTT. Amino acids: CSAGGEAFF. The V gene is TRBV20-1, the J gene TRBJ1-1; a weak D match, TRBD1 (5 bases). With 6 bases removed from V and 7 bases from J, the gap between germline ends came to 6 bases. Germline assignment: CDR1 DFQATT and CDR2 SNEGSKA (reference sequence). This CDR3 spans 9 amino acids.

This clone turned up a few times. V gene TRBV6-5 combines with J gene TRBJ1-1; no firm D call. V was cut by 7 bases and J by 5 bases, with 8 bases left in between. The CDR3 totals 11 residues. The V gene's germline CDR1 is MNHEY and CDR2 SVGAGI. CDR3 DNA: TGTGCCAGCACCACTGGGACTGAAGCTTTCTTT. The encoded protein is CASTTGTEAFF.

The chain carries TRBV5-1 and TRBJ1-2; 7 positions match TRBD1. The germline V gene encodes CDR1 SGHRS and CDR2 YFSETQ. CDR3 size: 12 residues. The V gene end was trimmed by 3 bases and the J gene end by 5 bases; junction bases not matched to a gene: 1. The CDR3 sequence is CASSWDRYGYTF. The CDR3 coding sequence is TGCGCCAGCAGCTGGGACAGATATGGCTACACCTTC.

The chain links TRBV5-1 to TRBJ2-3; D is uncertain. V lost 7 bases to trimming and J lost 2 bases, with 8 bases between them. This CDR3 is built from 12 residues. CDR1 and CDR2 from the germline V gene are SGHRS and YFSETQ. In DNA form, the CDR3 reads TGCGCCAGCCGACCGACCACAGATACGCAGTATTTT. This sequence encodes CASRPTTDTQYF.

The chain has TRBV9 and TRBJ2-1; no firm D call. CDR1 and CDR2 (germline): SGDLS, YYNGEE. The CDR3 loop spans 14 amino acids. V was shortened by 4 bases and J by 5 bases, with 13 bases between the two germline ends. This CDR3 reads CASSPPGINNEQFF. The CDR3 DNA sequence: TGTGCCAGCAGCCCGCCTGGGATCAACAATGAGCAGTTCTTC.

The chain's CDR3 is CASSFDGQNTEAFF. The CDR3 DNA is TGCGCCAGCAGCTTCGACGGGCAGAACACTGAAGCTTTCTTT. The chain couples TRBV5-1 to TRBJ1-1; unclear D gene. Trimming took off 2 bases at V and 1 base at J, with 9 bases between the two ends. This CDR3 has 14 amino acids. Germline CDR1 SGHRS, CDR2 YFSETQ. Drawing the rest from reference TRBV5-1 and TRBJ1-1, the complete variable domain is KAGVTQTPRYLIKTRGQQVTLSCSPISGHRSVSWYQQTPGQGLQFLFEYFSETQRNKGNFPGRFSGRQFSNSRSEMNVSTLELGDSALYLCASSFDGQNTEAFFGQGTRLTVV.

J is TRBJ2-7 and V is TRBV19; D may match TRBD1 or TRBD2 (5 bases each). CDR3 length equals 11 residues. Trimming cost V 9 bases and J 3 bases, with 9 bases left between them. Germline V gene sequence: CDR1 LNHDA, CDR2 SQIVND (reference sequence). CDR3 sequence reads: CASGTNYEQYF. The CDR3 coding sequence is TGTGCCAGCGGGACGAACTACGAGCAGTACTTC.

V is TRBV9 and J is TRBJ2-5, with D possibly matching TRBD2 (6 bases). Trimming removed 4 bases from V and 1 base from J, with 17 bases in between. The CDR3 covers 16 residues. CDR1 and CDR2 from the germline V gene are SGDLS and YYNGEE. This CDR3 is CASSPRGAGPQETQYF. CDR3 bases: TGTGCCAGCAGCCCTAGAGGAGCGGGCCCCCAAGAGACCCAGTACTTC.

This clone appeared a single time. The chain recombines TRBV28 with TRBJ1-5, with 9 bases fitting TRBD1. The CDR3 sequence is 16 residues long. Trimming removed 5 bases from V and 4 bases from J; junction bases left unmatched: 9. From germline, CDR1 is MDHEN and CDR2 SYDVKM. CDR3 sequence (DNA): TGTGCCAGCAGTCCATGGGGACAGGGTAGGAATCAGCCCCAGCATTTT. Its protein product is CASSPWGQGRNQPQHF.

The rearrangement uses TRBV10-3 and TRBJ2-3; D might be TRBD2 (6 bases). The V gene's germline CDR1 is ENHRY and CDR2 SYGVKD. V was cut by 10 bases and J by 3 bases, with 23 bases left in between. The CDR3 totals 16 residues. In DNA, the CDR3 is TGTGCCACCCAGGTTTGGACCACGGGAGAAACAGATACGCAGTATTTT. Protein: CATQVWTTGETDTQYF.

The gene calls are TRBV28 and TRBJ1-2, with D perhaps TRBD1 (6 bases). This CDR3 is 13 amino acids long. The germline gives CDR1 MDHEN, CDR2 SYDVKM. V was clipped by 4 bases and J by 8 bases, with 14 bases between them. CDR3 coding DNA: TGTGCCAGCAGTTGGACAGAGGAAGGAGGCTACACCTTC. Amino acids: CASSWTEEGGYTF.

This chain joins TRBV9 and TRBJ1-2; 9 nucleotides agree with TRBD1. The CDR3 runs 15 residues. The germline V gene has CDR1 SGDLS and CDR2 YYNGEE. V trimming: 0 bases; J trimming: 8 bases; junction bases outside the gene matches: 8. The CDR3 sequence: CASSVGGTGQGGYTF. The DNA for the CDR3 is TGTGCCAGCAGCGTAGGCGGGACAGGGCAAGGAGGCTACACCTTC.